This paragraph covers one T cell receptor beta chain sequence. What it binds is not known. Additional DNA sequences in this sample encode the identical CDR3. Using immunoSEQ multiplex PCR, the repertoire was profiled, and TCRdb retains in-frame clones only, with some absent. The sample holds more than 80,000 clones; 91% are singletons and the top ten take around 1.7%. This sample is drawn from a study of OX40 agonist ivuxolimab in advanced cancers. The germline V gene has CDR1 SGHTA and CDR2 FQGNSA. V lost 3 bases, J lost 1 base, and 6 bases lay in between. The length of the CDR3 is 13 residues. The study's findings and limits: Some nonresponders likewise displayed low normalized T-cell clonal expansion.

The chain recombines TRBV7-2 with TRBJ1-1; unclear D gene. This TCR was sampled from an adult with an advanced solid tumor such as melanoma, head and neck, liver or kidney cancer. This sample comprised CD4+ or CD8+ T cells sorted from blood, obtained in a trial of the OX40 agonist ivuxolimab. The CDR3 spells CASSFGENTEAFF. DNA for the CDR3: TGTGCCAGCAGCTTCGGAGAGAACACTGAAGCTTTCTTT.